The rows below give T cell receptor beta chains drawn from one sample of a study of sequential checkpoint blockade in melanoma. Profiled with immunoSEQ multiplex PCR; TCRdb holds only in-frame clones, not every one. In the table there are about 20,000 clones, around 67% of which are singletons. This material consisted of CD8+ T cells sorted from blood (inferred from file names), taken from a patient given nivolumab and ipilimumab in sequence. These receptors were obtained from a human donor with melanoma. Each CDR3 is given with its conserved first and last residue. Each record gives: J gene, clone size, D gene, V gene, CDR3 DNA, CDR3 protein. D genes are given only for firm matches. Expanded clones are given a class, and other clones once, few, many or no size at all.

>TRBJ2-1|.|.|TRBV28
TGTGCCAGCCGGTTGAATGAGCAGTTCTTC
CASRLNEQFF
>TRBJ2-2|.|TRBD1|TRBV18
TGTGCCAGCTCACACACACCAGGGGGAAGTACCGGGGAGCTGTTTTTT
CASSHTPGGSTGELFF
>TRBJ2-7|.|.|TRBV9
TGTGCCAGCAGCGTAGGGGGCCGACCGCCAGGCATACGGGACGAGCAGTACTTC
CASSVGGRPPGIRDEQYF
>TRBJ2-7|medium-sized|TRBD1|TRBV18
TGTGCCAGCTCACCCGCACAGGGGGCCCCCTACGAGCAGTACTTC
CASSPAQGAPYEQYF
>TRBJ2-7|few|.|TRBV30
TGTGCCTGGAGCCCCACAGGGCCGGACGAGCAGTACTTC
CAWSPTGPDEQYF
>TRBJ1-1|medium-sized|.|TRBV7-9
TGTGCCAGCAGCTCGATGCAGGGGTACGGGACTGAAGCTTTCTTT
CASSSMQGYGTEAFF
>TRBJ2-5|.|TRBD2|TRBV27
TGTGCCAGCAGCGCTTATGGGGGGGATTTCGGTCAGACCCAGTACTTC
CASSAYGGDFGQTQYF
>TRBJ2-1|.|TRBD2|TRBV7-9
TGTGCCAGCAGCTCCCCTCCCAGCGGGAGGGCTAAGGAGCAGTTCTTC
CASSSPPSGRAKEQFF
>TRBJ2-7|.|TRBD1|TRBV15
TGTGCCACCAGCAGGGGACAGGGCTCCTACGAGCAGTACTTC
CATSRGQGSYEQYF
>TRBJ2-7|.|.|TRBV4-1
TGCGCCAGCAGCCAAGATTTCGGGGGGCTATACCCCGAGCAGTACTTC
CASSQDFGGLYPEQYF
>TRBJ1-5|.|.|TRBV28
TGTGCCAGCAGTTTCTACGGGACTCATAGCAATCAGCCCCAGCATTTT
CASSFYGTHSNQPQHF
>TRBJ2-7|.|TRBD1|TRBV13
TGTGCCAGCAGCCCCCACAGGGGGACCTACGAGCAGTACTTC
CASSPHRGTYEQYF
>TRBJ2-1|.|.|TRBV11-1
TGTGCCAGCTCAAGGGCAGGGAATCGCAATGAGCAGTTCTTC
CASSRAGNRNEQFF
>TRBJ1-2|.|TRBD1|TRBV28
TGTGCCAGCAGTCCATCCGGGGGACAGGGCGGTTGGGCCTATGGCTACACCTTC
CASSPSGGQGGWAYGYTF
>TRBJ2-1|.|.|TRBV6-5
TGTGCCAGCAGTTACTCGGTACTGTACTCCTACAATGAGCAGTTCTTC
CASSYSVLYSYNEQFF
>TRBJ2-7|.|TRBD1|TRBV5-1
TGCGCCAGCAGCCCGACAGGGTTCTACGAGCAGTACTTC
CASSPTGFYEQYF
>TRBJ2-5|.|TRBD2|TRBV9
TGTGCCAGCAGCGCGGGAGGGGGACACGGGCAGACCCAGTACTTC
CASSAGGGHGQTQYF
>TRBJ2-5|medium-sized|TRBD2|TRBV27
TGTGCCAGCAGCTATAGCGGGGGTGAGACCCAGTACTTC
CASSYSGGETQYF
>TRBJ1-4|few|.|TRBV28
TGTGCCAGCAGTTTTTTTCCAGGTGGTAATGAAAAACTGTTTTTT
CASSFFPGGNEKLFF
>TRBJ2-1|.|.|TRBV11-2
TGTGCCAGCAGCTTAGTCGGGGGCTCCTACAATGAGCAGTTCTTC
CASSLVGGSYNEQFF
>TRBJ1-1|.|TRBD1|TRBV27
TGTGCCAGCAGTCCCGGGGACAGGAAAACCGAAGCTTTCTTT
CASSPGDRKTEAFF
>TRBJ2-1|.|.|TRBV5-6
TGTGCCAGCAGCTTGGGGACTCTCGTACACGGTGAGCAGTTCTTC
CASSLGTLVHGEQFF
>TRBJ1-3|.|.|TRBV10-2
TGCGCCAGCAGTGGCGCCGGCTCTGGAAACACCATATATTTT
CASSGAGSGNTIYF
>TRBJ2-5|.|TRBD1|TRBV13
TGTGCCAGCAGCTCCAGGGGACAGGGAAGTTCGGAGACCCAGTACTTC
CASSSRGQGSSETQYF
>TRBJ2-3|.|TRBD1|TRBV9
TGTGCCAGCAGCGTAGGCCAGGGGGCCCCAGATACGCAGTATTTT
CASSVGQGAPDTQYF
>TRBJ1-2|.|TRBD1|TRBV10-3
TGTGCCAGCAGTACGAGGACAGGGAGGGCCTATGGCTACACCTTC
CASSTRTGRAYGYTF
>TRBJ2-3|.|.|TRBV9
TGTGCCAGCAGCCCCCGTTCAGGGGCAGGCACAGATACGCAGTATTTT
CASSPRSGAGTDTQYF
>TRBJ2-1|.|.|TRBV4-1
TGCGCCAGCAGCCAATTACAGGGTCCTCAGAGGAATGAGCAGTTCTTC
CASSQLQGPQRNEQFF
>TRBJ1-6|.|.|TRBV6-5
TGTGCCAGCAGTTACGGGGTAGGGAGTTCACCCCTCCACTTT
CASSYGVGSSPLHF
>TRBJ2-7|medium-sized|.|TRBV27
TGTGCCAGCAGTTTTGGGGGGTACGACGAGCAGTACTTC
CASSFGGYDEQYF
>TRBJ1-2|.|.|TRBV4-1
TGCGCCAGCAGCCAAGGCTTCAGGGAAACTGGGGGCTACACCTTC
CASSQGFRETGGYTF
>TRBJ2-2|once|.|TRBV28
TGTGCCAGCAGCTGGGCTGTTGACACCGGGGAGCTGTTTTTT
CASSWAVDTGELFF
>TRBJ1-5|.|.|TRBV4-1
TGCGCCAGCAGCCAAGGCGCGTGGGGGGCGGGAGGCAATCAGCCCCAGCATTTT
CASSQGAWGAGGNQPQHF
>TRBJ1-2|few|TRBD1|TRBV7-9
TGTGCCAGCAGCCCGACAGGGTACCCGAACTATGGCTACACCTTC
CASSPTGYPNYGYTF
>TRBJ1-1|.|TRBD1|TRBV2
TGTGCCAGCATTGAAGAGACAGGGTCATGGTGGAACACTGAAGCTTTCTTT
CASIEETGSWWNTEAFF
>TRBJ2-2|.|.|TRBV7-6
TGTGCCAGCAGCTTAGAGGCGGGGCTGCGCACCGGGGAGCTGTTTTTT
CASSLEAGLRTGELFF
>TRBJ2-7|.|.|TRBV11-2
TGTGCCAGCAGCTTAACCCAGGGCTACGAGCAGTACTTC
CASSLTQGYEQYF
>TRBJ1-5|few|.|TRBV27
TGTGCCACCAGTTCCTCGGGGTGGAGGAATCAGCCCCAGCATTTT
CATSSSGWRNQPQHF
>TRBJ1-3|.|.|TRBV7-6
TGTGCCAGCAGCGACTATAGTGTTACTGGAAACACCATATATTTT
CASSDYSVTGNTIYF
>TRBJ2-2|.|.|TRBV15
TGTGCCACCAGCAAAGGGGCGCTAGGGGAGCTGTTTTTT
CATSKGALGELFF
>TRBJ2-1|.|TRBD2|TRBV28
TGTGCCAGCAGTTTATGGAGCGGGGCTACCTCCTACAATGAGCAGTTCTTC
CASSLWSGATSYNEQFF
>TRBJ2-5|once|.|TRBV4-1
TGCGCCAGCAGCCAAGAAGGGGGTGGGTGGGAGACCCAGTACTTC
CASSQEGGGWETQYF
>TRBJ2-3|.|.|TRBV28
TGTGCCAGCAGTTTTATTAGCGGCACAGATACGCAGTATTTT
CASSFISGTDTQYF
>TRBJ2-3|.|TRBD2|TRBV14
TGTGCCAGCAGCATTTTTACTAGCGGGAGAGGCACAGATACGCAGTATTTT
CASSIFTSGRGTDTQYF
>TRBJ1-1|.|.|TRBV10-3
TGTGCCATCAACGACCCGGACAGAAGGGATGAAGCTTTCTTT
CAINDPDRRDEAFF
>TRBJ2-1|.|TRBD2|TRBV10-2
TGCGCCAGCAGCCCGGGGGGGGGCGTGAATGAGCAGTTCTTC
CASSPGGGVNEQFF
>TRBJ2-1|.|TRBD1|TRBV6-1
TGTGCCAGCAGTGAAGGTGCAGGGGGCGGCCCGGGATACAATGAGCAGTTCTTC
CASSEGAGGGPGYNEQFF
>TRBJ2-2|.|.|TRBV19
TGTGCCAGTAGTATTACGAGTAGCGGGGAGCTGTTTTTT
CASSITSSGELFF
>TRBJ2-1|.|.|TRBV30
TGTGCCCAGGGGAAAGCGGACAGCGACTACAATGAGCAGTTCTTC
CAQGKADSDYNEQFF
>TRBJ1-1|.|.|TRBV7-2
TGTGCCAGCAGCTTAGTCGAGGGGAGGGAAGCTTTCTTT
CASSLVEGREAFF
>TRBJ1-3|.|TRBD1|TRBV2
TGTGCCAGCAGTGAATGGCCCTTCGGGCAGGGGGACTCTGGAAACACCATATATTTT
CASSEWPFGQGDSGNTIYF
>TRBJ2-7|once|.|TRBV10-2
TGCGCCAGCAGGAGGGAGGTGCAGTACTTC
CASRREVQYF
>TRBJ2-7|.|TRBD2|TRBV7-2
TGTGCCAGCAGCCCCCCTTTAGCGGGAGCGGGGGAGCAGTACTTC
CASSPPLAGAGEQYF
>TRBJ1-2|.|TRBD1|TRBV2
TGTGCCAGCAGTGAAGGGTCAGGGGGTGGCTACACCTTC
CASSEGSGGGYTF
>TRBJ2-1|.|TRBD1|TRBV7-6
TGTGCCAGCAGCTTAAGTGTCGGGACAGGGTACGGCAATGAGCAGTTCTTC
CASSLSVGTGYGNEQFF
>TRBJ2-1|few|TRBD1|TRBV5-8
TGTGCCAGCAGCGCAGGACAGGGTGCGGATGAGCAGTTCTTC
CASSAGQGADEQFF